The 17 T cell receptor beta chains listed next were all sequenced from one sample in a study of OX40 agonist ivuxolimab in advanced cancers. Produced via immunoSEQ multiplex PCR; TCRdb's table is partial and in-frame only. The table shows tens of thousands of clones, with around 85% occurring only once. The sequenced sample was CD4+ or CD8+ T cells sorted from blood, obtained in a trial of the OX40 agonist ivuxolimab. Source of these receptors: an adult with an advanced solid tumor such as melanoma, head and neck, liver or kidney cancer.

The rearrangement joins TRBV11-3 to TRBJ2-3, with no clear D. This CDR3 spans 13 amino acids. V lost 2 bases and J lost 5, with 8 bases in between. CDR1 is SGHNT and CDR2 is YENEEA in the germline V gene. The CDR3: CASSLSDLDTQYF. CDR3 nucleotide sequence: TGTGCCAGCAGCTTATCTGATTTAGATACGCAGTATTTT.

The J gene is TRBJ2-1, the V gene TRBV5-1; 8 positions agree with TRBD2. Germline V gene data show CDR1 as SGHRS and CDR2 as YFSETQ. CDR3 length equals 16 residues. The V and J ends lost 0 bases and 2 bases, in that order; junction bases with no gene match: 4. CDR3 sequence: CASSLGAGGAYNEQFF. The CDR3 coding sequence is TGCGCCAGCAGCTTGGGGGCGGGAGGTGCCTACAATGAGCAGTTCTTC.

This chain links TRBV11-2 with TRBJ1-1; no clear D. CDR1 is SGHAT and CDR2 is FQNNGV in the germline V gene. The CDR3 is 16 residues long. V lost 4 bases to trimming and J lost 1 base, with 16 bases between them. CDR3: CASSSSPGGENTEAFF. The CDR3 coding sequence is TGTGCCAGCAGCTCCTCGCCGGGCGGGGAGAACACTGAAGCTTTCTTT.

V is TRBV7-6 and J is TRBJ2-3; 10 bases line up with TRBD2. The ends lost 2 bases at V and 3 bases at J; junction bases unmatched: 8. Per the germline V gene, CDR1 is SGHVS and CDR2 is FNYEAQ. This CDR3 contains 17 residues. CDR3 loop: CASSLRLAGVSTDTQYF. The DNA of the CDR3 is TGTGCCAGCAGCTTAAGGCTAGCGGGGGTCAGTACAGATACGCAGTATTTT.

This clone was found once. V usage is TRBV4-1 and J usage is TRBJ1-3; no definite D call. CDR3 size: 14 residues. Per the germline V gene, CDR1 is MGHRA and CDR2 is YSYEKL. Trimming took 0 bases from V and 5 from J, leaving 8 bases between them. CDR3 DNA: TGCGCCAGCAGCCAAGAGCCAGTGAGAAACACCATATATTTT. It yields the protein CASSQEPVRNTIYF.

This chain connects TRBV5-6 to TRBJ1-3; D ambiguous. Germline CDR1 is SGHDT and CDR2 is YYEEEE. Between the trimmed V and J ends, which lost 8 bases and 3 bases, there was a span of 12 bases. The CDR3 loop spans 13 amino acids. CDR3 nucleotide sequence: TGTGCCAGTCGGGAGTGGAATGGAAACACCATATATTTT. Its translation is CASREWNGNTIYF.

V gene TRBV2 combines with J gene TRBJ2-5; tentative D call: TRBD2 (5 bases). The DNA end is more similar to TRBJ2-7, so the J call may be wrong. Germline lookup yields CDR1 SNHLY and CDR2 FYNNEI. CDR3 length: 11 residues. CDR3 sequence reads: CASSDYYEQYF. The CDR3, as DNA: TGTGCCAGCAGCGACTACTACGAGCAGTACTTC.

The chain employs TRBV6-4 and TRBJ2-1; D is perhaps TRBD2 (6 bases). V was trimmed by 4 bases and J by 6 bases, leaving 10 bases between them. The CDR3 sequence is 13 residues long. Germline CDR1 reads MRHNA; CDR2 reads SNTAGT. The CDR3 is CASSGEEGNEQFF. In DNA form, the CDR3 reads TGTGCCAGCAGTGGAGAGGAGGGCAATGAGCAGTTCTTC.

This chain uses TRBV19 with TRBJ2-7, with D possibly matching TRBD1 (6 bases). The CDR3 covers 14 residues. Germline CDR1 LNHDA, CDR2 SQIVND (reference sequence). V dropped 2 bases and J dropped 3 bases, with 11 bases sitting between them. The CDR3 region has the DNA TGTGCCAGTAGTATAAGACAGGTGCTCTACGAGCAGTACTTC. It is translated as CASSIRQVLYEQYF.

The gene calls are TRBV19 and TRBJ1-2; perhaps TRBD1 as D (6 bases). Germline V gives CDR1 LNHDA, CDR2 SQIVND (reference sequence). Trimming took 5 bases from V and 8 from J, leaving 18 bases between them. The CDR3 has 14 residues. The CDR3: CASSLPDSWRGYTF. The CDR3 region has the DNA TGTGCCAGTAGTCTACCGGACAGTTGGCGGGGCTACACCTTC.

The CDR3 reads CASNRDRGIYGYTF. In DNA form, the CDR3 reads TGTGCCAGCAACCGGGACAGGGGCATCTATGGCTACACCTTC. The chain joins TRBV27 to TRBJ1-2; 10 nucleotides line up with TRBD1. Germline V gene lookup returns CDR1 MNHEY and CDR2 SMNVEV (reference sequence). The CDR3 has 14 residues. V shed 7 bases and J 4 bases; nucleotides not matched to a gene: 6.

J is TRBJ1-2 and V is TRBV6-5, with 7 nucleotides matching TRBD1. From germline, CDR1 is MNHEY and CDR2 SVGAGI. The CDR3 runs 14 residues. J was trimmed by 5 bases and V by 5 bases; bases with no gene match: 8. The CDR3: CASSTNRGKYGYTF. The CDR3 DNA reads TGTGCCAGCAGTACAAACAGGGGAAAGTATGGCTACACCTTC.

This clone was seen once. V is TRBV7-3 and J is TRBJ2-2; D is possibly TRBD1 (5 bases). The CDR3 has 15 residues. CDR1 and CDR2 from the germline V gene are SGHTA and FQGTGA. The V end was cut by 1 base, the J end by 7 bases, with 13 bases between. The CDR3 protein is CASSLSLGVDGELFF. The CDR3 DNA reads TGTGCCAGCAGCTTAAGTCTAGGGGTGGACGGGGAGCTGTTTTTT.

Note on this clone: The sample contains more than one DNA sequence encoding this CDR3. This chain joins TRBV29-1 and TRBJ1-1; D possibly corresponds to TRBD1 (6 bases). Trimming stripped 7 bases from V and 1 base from J, with 13 bases between. Germline CDR1 SQVTM, CDR2 ANQGSEA. This CDR3 contains 13 residues. CDR3 DNA: TGCAGCGCCCTTACAGGGCCGAACACTGAAGCTTTCTTT. It specifies CSALTGPNTEAFF. Combining the CDR3 with reference TRBV29-1 and TRBJ1-1 gives the whole variable domain SAVISQKPSRDICQRGTSLTIQCQVDSQVTMMFWYRQQPGQSLTLIATANQGSEATYESGFVIDKFPISRPNLTFSTLTVSNMSPEDSSIYLCSALTGPNTEAFFGQGTRLTVV.

This clone was counted a single time. The CDR3 region is CASSPGGGAYNEQFF. CDR3 DNA: TGTGCCAGCTCACCTGGCGGGGGGGCCTACAATGAGCAGTTCTTC. The gene calls are TRBV18 and TRBJ2-1; 9 bases are shared with TRBD2. The CDR3 runs to 15 residues. The ends lost 3 bases at V and 2 bases at J; junction bases unmatched: 2. Germline values: CDR1 KGHSH, CDR2 LQKENI.

The J gene is TRBJ2-7, the V gene TRBV23-1; 13 bases line up with TRBD2. TRBV23-1 is given ORF status, its function remaining uncertain. The CDR3 has 15 amino acids. The J segment lost 4 bases and the V segment lost 5 bases, leaving 5 bases of the junction unmatched. DNA of the CDR3: TGCGCCAGCAGTAGTCGGACTAGCGGGGGTTACGAGCAGTACTTC. Translation gives CASSSRTSGGYEQYF.

This chain uses TRBV6-1 with TRBJ2-7, with D unclear. Germline V gene data show CDR1 as MNHNS and CDR2 as SASEGT. Trimming took off 1 base at V and 6 bases at J, with 10 bases between the two ends. This CDR3 is 13 amino acids long. The CDR3 DNA reads TGTGCCAGCAGTGAAGTAGAAGGTGCCGAGCAGTACTTC. Protein product: CASSEVEGAEQYF.